The rows below give T cell receptor beta chains drawn from one sample of a study of CD8 T cells in Susac syndrome. TCRdb re-called the immunoSEQ multiplex PCR reads through MiXCR, storing one row per CDR3 protein. The sample has 150,000 to 200,000 distinct CDR3 sequences; about 92% are singletons. Sequencing used CD4+ T cells from PBMCs. The receptors originated from a human donor in good health. CDR3s include the opening cysteine and the closing phenylalanine or tryptophan. D genes are given only for firm matches. Not all rows give a size; the values are once, few, many and, for expanded clones, a class.

clone_size: NA
j_call: TRBJ2-7
d_call: NA
v_call: TRBV5-1
cdr3_nt: TGCGCCAGCAGCTTGGACAGGGACGGCGAGCAGTACTTC
cdr3_aa: CASSLDRDGEQYF

clone_size: few
j_call: TRBJ2-5
d_call: TRBD2
v_call: TRBV28
cdr3_nt: TGTGCCAGCAGTTTACGACTAGCGGGGCAAGAGACCCAGTACTTC
cdr3_aa: CASSLRLAGQETQYF

clone_size: once
j_call: TRBJ1-3
d_call: NA
v_call: TRBV5-1
cdr3_nt: TGCGCCAGCAGCTTGGAGGGAGGTCGAAACACCATATATTTT
cdr3_aa: CASSLEGGRNTIYF

clone_size: NA
j_call: TRBJ2-7
d_call: NA
v_call: TRBV20-1
cdr3_nt: TGCAGTGCTCCGACAGGAACCTACGAGCAGTACTTC
cdr3_aa: CSAPTGTYEQYF

clone_size: NA
j_call: TRBJ2-5
d_call: TRBD2
v_call: TRBV6-4
cdr3_nt: TGTGCCAGCACCGACAATAGCGGGGGAAAAGAGACCCAGTACTTC
cdr3_aa: CASTDNSGGKETQYF

clone_size: NA
j_call: TRBJ1-1
d_call: TRBD1
v_call: TRBV5-4
cdr3_nt: TGTGCCAGCAGCTCAGGGGGGGAGCTACTGAACACTGAAGCTTTCTTT
cdr3_aa: CASSSGGELLNTEAFF

clone_size: few
j_call: TRBJ2-1
d_call: TRBD1
v_call: TRBV7-9
cdr3_nt: TGTGCCAGCAGCTCGTCCCCCGGGACAGGGGGCTTCAATGAGCAGTTCTTC
cdr3_aa: CASSSSPGTGGFNEQFF

clone_size: NA
j_call: TRBJ2-3
d_call: TRBD2
v_call: TRBV3-1
cdr3_nt: TGTGCCAGCAGGGACTATAGCGGGAGGGCAGATACGCAGTATTTT
cdr3_aa: CASRDYSGRADTQYF

clone_size: NA
j_call: TRBJ2-5
d_call: NA
v_call: TRBV29-1
cdr3_nt: TGCAGCGTTGTCTCGGGCAGGGGATACGAGACCCAGTACTTC
cdr3_aa: CSVVSGRGYETQYF

clone_size: NA
j_call: TRBJ1-1
d_call: NA
v_call: TRBV7-2
cdr3_nt: TGTGCCAGTGCAGACCGGAACACTGAAGCTTTCTTT
cdr3_aa: CASADRNTEAFF

clone_size: NA
j_call: TRBJ2-5
d_call: TRBD2
v_call: TRBV6-1
cdr3_nt: TGTGCCAGCAGCCCGGGACTAGCGGGGGGGGACCAAGAGACCCAGTACTTC
cdr3_aa: CASSPGLAGGDQETQYF

clone_size: once
j_call: TRBJ2-1
d_call: TRBD2
v_call: TRBV5-1
cdr3_nt: TGCGCCAGCAGCTTGGCGGGAGCGGGAGTAAACAATGAGCAGTTCTTC
cdr3_aa: CASSLAGAGVNNEQFF

clone_size: NA
j_call: TRBJ2-7
d_call: NA
v_call: TRBV5-4
cdr3_nt: TGTGCCAGCAGCTTGGGGGTACCGGCTAGCTGGTCCTACGAGCAGTACTTC
cdr3_aa: CASSLGVPASWSYEQYF

clone_size: NA
j_call: TRBJ2-7
d_call: NA
v_call: TRBV24-1
cdr3_nt: TGTGCCACCCAAATAAGTATAAGACGGGGGACCACCTACGAGCAGTACTTC
cdr3_aa: CATQISIRRGTTYEQYF

clone_size: NA
j_call: TRBJ2-5
d_call: TRBD2
v_call: TRBV6-5
cdr3_nt: TGTGCCAGCAGTTACGAGACTAGCGGGGGGGTAGGGGAGACCCAGTACTTC
cdr3_aa: CASSYETSGGVGETQYF

clone_size: NA
j_call: TRBJ2-1
d_call: TRBD1
v_call: TRBV27
cdr3_nt: TGTGCCAGCAGTTCCACAGGGGGCTTGGGGCATGAGCAGTTCTTC
cdr3_aa: CASSSTGGLGHEQFF

clone_size: NA
j_call: TRBJ1-1
d_call: NA
v_call: TRBV5-1
cdr3_nt: TGCGCCAGCAGCTTGGTAGGGCCTTCGGTGAACACTGAAGCTTTCTTT
cdr3_aa: CASSLVGPSVNTEAFF

clone_size: NA
j_call: TRBJ1-6
d_call: NA
v_call: TRBV20-1
cdr3_nt: TGCAGTGCGCTGCGAGCAGGGAACGCTCCGGATAATTCACCCCTCCACTTT
cdr3_aa: CSALRAGNAPDNSPLHF

clone_size: NA
j_call: TRBJ2-7
d_call: TRBD1
v_call: TRBV9
cdr3_nt: TGTGCCAGCAGCGCCGGGACAGGGAACAGCGAGCAGTACTTC
cdr3_aa: CASSAGTGNSEQYF

clone_size: NA
j_call: TRBJ1-1
d_call: TRBD1
v_call: TRBV24-1
cdr3_nt: TGTGCCACCAGTGATTGGGACAGGGGAAGAAACACTGAAGCTTTCTTT
cdr3_aa: CATSDWDRGRNTEAFF

clone_size: NA
j_call: TRBJ1-1
d_call: NA
v_call: TRBV29-1
cdr3_nt: TGCAGCGTTGTGGGGTATATGAACACTGAAGCTTTCTTT
cdr3_aa: CSVVGYMNTEAFF

clone_size: NA
j_call: TRBJ2-5
d_call: NA
v_call: TRBV6-2/TRBV6-3
cdr3_nt: TGTGCCAGCAGTCCCGGAAAAGGACGACAACATCCCCAGTACTTC
cdr3_aa: CASSPGKGRQHPQYF

clone_size: NA
j_call: TRBJ1-2
d_call: NA
v_call: TRBV6-6
cdr3_nt: TGTGCCAGCAGAGCACAGGGTGGGGATGGCTACACCTTC
cdr3_aa: CASRAQGGDGYTF

clone_size: NA
j_call: TRBJ2-3
d_call: NA
v_call: TRBV7-9
cdr3_nt: TGTGCCAGCAGCCGTGGGATAGACACAGATACGCAGTATTTT
cdr3_aa: CASSRGIDTDTQYF

clone_size: NA
j_call: TRBJ2-3
d_call: NA
v_call: TRBV4-1
cdr3_nt: TGCGCCAGCAGCCAGGGGACAAGCGCAGATACGCAGTATTTT
cdr3_aa: CASSQGTSADTQYF